The 29 T cell receptor beta chains in this list originate from one sample, sequenced in a study of response to subunit inactivated influenza vaccine. TCRdb reprocessed the RT-PCR reads via MiXCR and lists one record per CDR3 protein. The data show around 490,000 distinct CDR3 sequences, about 7.6% seen once. Sequencing used PBMCs from blood, obtained less than 25 months after vaccination. The receptor source for this set is a man between 50 and 69 years old who received an inactivated influenza vaccine.

The chain joins TRBV20-1 to TRBJ1-5, with a tentative D call TRBD1 (5 bases). The germline CDR1 and CDR2 sequences are DFQATT and SNEGSKA (reference sequence). The CDR3 loop spans 15 amino acids. Deletions cut 0 bases from V and 1 base from J, with 10 bases between. The CDR3 coding sequence is TGCAGTGCTAGAGAGCGGGGGAGAAGCAATCAGCCCCAGCATTTT. Its protein is CSARERGRSNQPQHF.

V is TRBV7-6 and J is TRBJ2-1; no firm D call. Trimming shortened V by 5 bases and J by 5 bases, and 10 bases separated the two germline ends. This CDR3 is built from 13 residues. The germline gives CDR1 SGHVS, CDR2 FNYEAQ. CDR3 loop: CASSPAVDNEQFF. The CDR3 nucleotides are TGTGCCAGCAGCCCTGCGGTTGACAATGAGCAGTTCTTC.

J is TRBJ2-4 and V is TRBV2, with D unclear. The CDR3 contains 15 residues. The V and J ends lost 4 bases and 3 bases respectively, with 13 bases between them. Germline CDR1 SNHLY, CDR2 FYNNEI. CDR3 bases: TGTGCCAGCAGTGCCGAGAAGTTCAGCAAAAACATTCAGTACTTC. This gives the protein CASSAEKFSKNIQYF.

This clonotype has at least ten counts. The genes are TRBV12-3 or TRBV12-4 and TRBJ2-7; D assignment may be TRBD1 or TRBD2 (5 bases each). The CDR3 is 12 amino acids. Trimming removed 5 bases at V and 3 bases at J, with 8 bases between. This CDR3 reads CASSRGDYEQYF. The CDR3 DNA is TGTGCCAGCAGTCGAGGGGACTACGAGCAGTACTTC.

This clonotype has only a few counts. The chain has TRBV6-2 or TRBV6-3 and TRBJ1-1; no clear D gene. The CDR3 covers 14 residues. Germline V gene sequence: CDR1 MNHEY, CDR2 SVGEGT. V lost 6 bases and J 3 bases, leaving 14 bases between the germline ends. CDR3 in amino acids: CASSSHSLDTEAFF. In nucleotides, the CDR3 is TGTGCCAGCAGCTCACATAGCCTCGACACTGAAGCTTTCTTT.

This clonotype came up a few times. Here the CDR3 DNA reads TGTGCCAGCAGCCTCCTAACAGTGGGCAACTATGGCTACACCTTC. Its protein is CASSLLTVGNYGYTF. The V and J genes are TRBV3-1 and TRBJ1-2, with D unclear. V shed 4 bases and J shed 2 bases, with 14 bases lying between them. CDR1 and CDR2 (germline): LGHDT, YNNKEL (reference sequence). The CDR3 totals 15 residues. Supplemented by reference TRBV3-1 and TRBJ1-2, the full variable domain reads DTAVSQTPKYLVTQMGNDKSIKCEQNLGHDTMYWYKQDSKKFLKIMFSYNNKELIINETVPNRFSPKSPDKAHLNLHINSLELGDSAVYFCASSLLTVGNYGYTFGSGTRLTVV.

Ten or more counts support this clonotype. The J gene is TRBJ2-7, the V gene TRBV20-1; D gene uncertain. Germline lookup yields CDR1 DFQATT and CDR2 SNEGSKA (reference sequence). Trimming cost V 3 bases and J 2 bases, with 11 bases left between them. The CDR3 is 13 amino acids. CDR3 coding DNA: TGCAGTGCTAGTTTGCCAGGAACCTACGAGCAGTACTTC. It yields the protein CSASLPGTYEQYF.

A note on this clonotype: This could be a read error, since a much larger clone is one nucleotide away. The rearrangement joins TRBV13 to TRBJ2-3; 7 positions agree with TRBD2. The trim removed 1 base at V and 0 bases at J, leaving 4 bases unmatched. CDR3 length equals 16 residues. From germline, CDR1 is PRHDT and CDR2 FYEKMQ (reference sequence). Written as DNA, the CDR3 is TGTGCCAGCAGCTTAGAGCGGGACGACAGCACAGATACGCAGTATTTT. Encoded protein: CASSLERDDSTDTQYF.

The table lists this clonotype with many counts. The J gene is TRBJ2-1, the V gene TRBV6-5, with 14 bases lining up with TRBD2. This CDR3 region has 17 residues. Unmatched junction bases numbered 6, after V lost 0 bases and J lost 8 bases. Germline V gene lookup returns CDR1 MNHEY and CDR2 SVGAGI. The CDR3 DNA is TGTGCCAGCAGTTACTCGCTGGGACTAGCGGGAGAGGATGAGCAGTTCTTC. It codes for CASSYSLGLAGEDEQFF.

This clonotype has only a few counts. The chain recombines TRBV3-1 with TRBJ2-1; 7 positions match TRBD1. Germline V gives CDR1 LGHDT, CDR2 YNNKEL (reference sequence). The CDR3 loop spans 14 amino acids. The ends lost 2 bases at V and 4 bases at J; junction bases unmatched: 2. DNA for the CDR3: TGTGCCAGCAGCCAATCGGACAGGTACAATGAGCAGTTCTTC. Protein product: CASSQSDRYNEQFF.

This clonotype was observed a handful of times. The gene calls are TRBV6-1 and TRBJ1-5; D is perhaps TRBD1 (6 bases). Deletions cut 2 bases from V and 4 bases from J, with 6 bases between. Germline V gives CDR1 MNHNS, CDR2 SASEGT. This CDR3 spans 13 amino acids. As DNA, the CDR3 is TGTGCCAGCAGTGAAAGGGGGAATCAGCCCCAGCATTTT. Protein product: CASSERGNQPQHF.

The rearrangement uses TRBV12-3 or TRBV12-4 and TRBJ1-6; 7 bases are shared with TRBD1. The CDR3 covers 15 residues. J gave up 10 bases and V 5 bases, and 11 bases lay outside the gene matches. CDR3 sequence (DNA): TGTGCCAGCAGTCTCTCTCCGACAGGGCAGTCACCCCTCCACTTT. It encodes CASSLSPTGQSPLHF.

Many counts were recorded for this clonotype. The J gene is TRBJ2-7, the V gene TRBV7-2; 8 bases are a match to TRBD1. With 8 bases clipped from V and 3 bases from J, the junction kept 0 bases outside the gene matches. Germline-derived CDR1 and CDR2 are SGHTA and FQGNSA. CDR3 length: 11 residues. CDR3 loop: CASGQGYEQYF. CDR3 DNA: TGTGCCAGCGGACAGGGCTACGAGCAGTACTTC.

CDR3 DNA sequence: TGTGCCAGCAGCCTCAGAGGGGGCGTAGAGACCCAGTACTTC. Its translation: CASSLRGGVETQYF. V and J are TRBV14 and TRBJ2-5; 7 bases are a match to TRBD1. V dropped 4 bases and J dropped 4; count of bases not matched to a gene: 6. In germline, CDR1 is SGHDN, CDR2 FVKESK. The length of the CDR3 is 14 residues.

A few counts support this clonotype. The chain uses TRBV7-2 and TRBJ2-3; 12 bases line up with TRBD2. This CDR3 is built from 17 residues. CDR1 SGHTA and CDR2 FQGNSA come from the germline V gene. The V gene end was trimmed by 0 bases and the J gene end by 5 bases; junction bases not matched to a gene: 6. The CDR3 nucleotides read TGTGCCAGCAGCTTAGCTCGGACTAGCGGGAAACTAGATACGCAGTATTTT. Its translation is CASSLARTSGKLDTQYF.

This clonotype has just a few counts. V is TRBV28 and J is TRBJ1-5, with 7 bases that match TRBD1. The J call may be incorrect, as the DNA end agrees better with TRBJ2-3. The CDR3 runs 14 residues. Germline CDR1 is MDHEN and CDR2 is SYDVKM. The CDR3 DNA follows: TGTGCCAGCAGTTTAGGGGCCCCCCGGGACAGGCAGTATTTT. Protein: CASSLGAPRDRQYF.

This clonotype was detected ten times or more. The chain employs TRBV11-2 and TRBJ1-2, with 8 bases that match TRBD1. Losses at the gene ends were 5 bases for V and 9 bases for J; bases not matched to a gene: 14. There are 15 residues in the CDR3. Per the germline V gene, CDR1 is SGHAT and CDR2 is FQNNGV. The CDR3 sequence is CASSPDRARGGSYTF. As DNA, the CDR3 is TGTGCCAGCAGCCCGGACAGGGCCCGGGGTGGGAGCTACACCTTC.

The sample holds many counts of this clonotype. The gene calls are TRBV11-2 and TRBJ1-6, with TRBD1 identical over 11 bases. This CDR3 contains 20 residues. The V gene's germline CDR1 is SGHAT and CDR2 FQNNGV. V lost 2 bases, J lost 0 bases, and 9 bases stayed unmatched. The CDR3 sequence: CASSLNGQGAPSSYNSPLHF. DNA of the CDR3: TGTGCCAGCAGCTTAAATGGACAGGGGGCGCCGAGCTCCTATAATTCACCCCTCCACTTT.

Ten or more counts support this clonotype. V usage is TRBV20-1 and J usage is TRBJ2-1, with D possibly matching TRBD1 (6 bases). The CDR3 is 14 amino acids. Germline assignment: CDR1 DFQATT and CDR2 SNEGSKA (reference sequence). V was trimmed by 3 bases and J by 0 bases, leaving 9 bases between them. The CDR3 loop reads CSASGQSSYNEQFF. The DNA of the CDR3 is TGCAGTGCTAGTGGACAGTCCTCCTACAATGAGCAGTTCTTC.

This clonotype was counted between two and nine times. The chain links TRBV4-3 to TRBJ2-1; TRBD2 aligns across 9 bases. This CDR3 spans 15 amino acids. Per germline, CDR1 LGHNA and CDR2 YSLEER. V trimming: 6 bases; J trimming: 4 bases; junction bases outside the gene matches: 7. Written as DNA, the CDR3 is TGCGCCAGCAGTGCCTCTAGCGGGGTTTACAATGAGCAGTTCTTC. This encodes CASSASSGVYNEQFF.

The rearrangement uses TRBV27 and TRBJ2-2; 9 bases agree with TRBD1. Germline V gives CDR1 MNHEY, CDR2 SMNVEV (reference sequence). This CDR3 has 14 residues. With 8 bases clipped from V and 3 bases from J, the junction kept 4 bases outside the gene matches. The CDR3 coding sequence is TGTGCCAGCCGAACAGGGGGCTACACCGGGGAGCTGTTTTTT. Amino acid sequence: CASRTGGYTGELFF.

This sequence joins TRBV3-1 and TRBJ1-2; 7 nucleotides match TRBD1. Germline CDR1 and CDR2: LGHDT and YNNKEL (reference sequence). Losses at the gene ends were 5 bases for V and 8 bases for J; bases not matched to a gene: 5. The length of the CDR3 is 12 residues. Here the CDR3 DNA reads TGTGCCAGCAGCAAGACAGGGCTCGGCTACACCTTC. Amino acids: CASSKTGLGYTF.

This chain joins TRBV5-1 and TRBJ1-2; perhaps TRBD1 as D (5 bases). CDR1 SGHRS and CDR2 YFSETQ come from the germline V gene. V lost 1 base, J lost 3 bases, and 13 bases lay in between. The CDR3 spans 15 residues. Here the CDR3 reads CASSLRGPSDYGYTF. The CDR3 nucleotides read TGCGCCAGCAGCTTGCGGGGACCTTCGGACTATGGCTACACCTTC.

This clonotype was seen more than once but under ten times. The rearrangement joins TRBV4-1 to TRBJ2-7, with D possibly TRBD1 on 6 matching bases. There are 17 residues in the CDR3. Looked up from germline, CDR1 is MGHRA and CDR2 is YSYEKL. V lost 0 bases to trimming and J lost 6 bases, with 21 bases between them. The CDR3, as DNA: TGCGCCAGCAGCCAAGACTTTGAAGGGACACCACCTACCGAGCAGTACTTC. Translated, it gives CASSQDFEGTPPTEQYF.

V and J are TRBV5-1 and TRBJ2-1; 11 nucleotides match TRBD2. The junction had 2 bases not matched to a gene; V was cut back by 6 bases and J by 6 bases. Per the germline V gene, CDR1 is SGHRS and CDR2 is YFSETQ. CDR3 size: 13 residues. The chain's CDR3 is CASKLAGANEQFF. CDR3 in DNA: TGCGCCAGCAAACTAGCGGGAGCCAATGAGCAGTTCTTC.

This clonotype was seen a handful of times. V gene TRBV11-2 combines with J gene TRBJ2-7, with D unclear. Between the trimmed V and J ends, which lost 0 bases and 0 bases, there was a span of 9 bases. This CDR3 spans 15 amino acids. Germline lookup yields CDR1 SGHAT and CDR2 FQNNGV. The CDR3 coding sequence is TGTGCCAGCAGCTTAGATCTTCTTAACTCCTACGAGCAGTACTTC. This encodes CASSLDLLNSYEQYF.

This chain uses TRBV5-1 with TRBJ2-2, with a weak D call TRBD2 (6 bases). Germline CDR1 is SGHRS and CDR2 is YFSETQ. Trimming shortened V by 6 bases and J by 1 base, and 13 bases separated the two germline ends. The CDR3 totals 15 residues. This CDR3 reads CASNLAGRNTGELFF. DNA of the CDR3: TGCGCCAGCAATTTGGCGGGGCGGAACACCGGGGAGCTGTTTTTT. The variable domain in full, with the rest retrieved from reference TRBV5-1 and TRBJ2-2, is KAGVTQTPRYLIKTRGQQVTLSCSPISGHRSVSWYQQTPGQGLQFLFEYFSETQRNKGNFPGRFSGRQFSNSRSEMNVSTLELGDSALYLCASNLAGRNTGELFFGEGSRLTVL.

CDR3 coding DNA: TGTGCCAGCAGTGCCGGGACTAGCGGGGAGATCAGGGAGCAGTTCTTC. It translates to CASSAGTSGEIREQFF. V gene TRBV2 combines with J gene TRBJ2-1; TRBD2 matches at 13 bases. V lost 4 bases to trimming and J lost 10 bases; unmatched junction nucleotides: 10. Germline V lookup: CDR1 SNHLY, CDR2 FYNNEI. This CDR3 comprises 16 residues.

The table lists this clonotype with a few counts. This sequence joins TRBV5-1 and TRBJ2-7; no clear D gene. Trimming took 1 base from V and 4 from J, leaving 12 bases between them. Germline lookup yields CDR1 SGHRS and CDR2 YFSETQ. The CDR3 covers 14 residues. The CDR3 region is CASSLLASSYEQYF. The CDR3 nucleotides read TGCGCCAGCAGCTTGTTGGCGTCATCTTACGAGCAGTACTTC.